Listed below are T cell receptor beta chains from one sample, sequenced in a study of T cell changes during pregnancy in multiple sclerosis. Sequencing was performed with immunoSEQ multiplex PCR; in TCRdb, only in-frame clones are kept and a portion is missing. The sample includes tens of thousands of clones, 92% seen only once; the top ten take around 0.66%. The sequenced sample was CD4+ T cells from peripheral blood mononuclear cells, obtained after pregnancy. These receptors all stem from a female donor with multiple sclerosis, enrolled in a pregnancy study. CDR3s include the opening cysteine and the closing phenylalanine or tryptophan.

TRBV5-6	TRBJ1-5	CASSLMAVSNQPQHF
TRBV5-1	TRBJ1-1	CASSSTGGMTEAFF
TRBV2	TRBJ2-7	CASSDQGAGYEQYF
TRBV11-3	TRBJ2-5	CASSRVGETQYF
TRBV9	TRBJ1-1	CASSFQDRGLTEAFF
TRBV30	TRBJ1-2	CAWRARGINYGYTF
TRBV7-2	TRBJ2-3	CASSSTSRSVDTQYF
TRBV9	TRBJ1-1	CASSVDLGRTEAFF
TRBV7-2	TRBJ1-6	CASTEQGQSSPLHF
TRBV6-5	TRBJ1-1	CASSPPGGNTEAFF
TRBV11-2	TRBJ2-2	CASRMRLRAGELFF
TRBV2	TRBJ1-6	CASSDRGTGSSPLHF
TRBV7-2	TRBJ1-2	CASSPGTGEGYGYTF
TRBV29-1	TRBJ2-7	CSVARGPYEQYF
TRBV9	TRBJ2-2	CASSVVAGATGELFF
TRBV7-2	TRBJ2-7	CASSLDWEGTYEQYF
TRBV19	TRBJ2-5	CASSPSGGVRETQYF
TRBV7-6	TRBJ2-1	CASSLRQSNEQFF
TRBV27	TRBJ1-1	CASRRVSPLNTEAFF
TRBV7-8	TRBJ2-1	CASSRSGGADEQFF
TRBV6-5	TRBJ1-2	CASGGGLDNYGYTF
TRBV7-2	TRBJ2-7	CASSLRVDSATSYEQYF
TRBV19	TRBJ1-5	CASTDTRYSNQPQHF
TRBV2	TRBJ2-5	CASSGGRYQETQYF
TRBV29-1	TRBJ2-1	CSVDRGGNEQFF
TRBV6-5	TRBJ2-1	CASSQLAGGYNEQFF
TRBV5-5	TRBJ1-2	CASSPTGNVRGYTF
TRBV5-4	TRBJ2-3	CASSLGGGLTDTQYF
TRBV18	TRBJ2-7	CASSPLLAGGASEQYF
TRBV7-2	TRBJ1-1	CASSSQGATEAFF
TRBV5-6	TRBJ2-3	CASSLAFFKNSSTDTQYF
TRBV5-6	TRBJ1-6	CASSRTGDNSPLHF
TRBV5-1	TRBJ2-3	CASSLPLAGGSTDTQYF
TRBV10-3	TRBJ1-2	CAISGPSSDRAFGGYTF
TRBV30	TRBJ1-3	CAWSVLAVSGNTIYF